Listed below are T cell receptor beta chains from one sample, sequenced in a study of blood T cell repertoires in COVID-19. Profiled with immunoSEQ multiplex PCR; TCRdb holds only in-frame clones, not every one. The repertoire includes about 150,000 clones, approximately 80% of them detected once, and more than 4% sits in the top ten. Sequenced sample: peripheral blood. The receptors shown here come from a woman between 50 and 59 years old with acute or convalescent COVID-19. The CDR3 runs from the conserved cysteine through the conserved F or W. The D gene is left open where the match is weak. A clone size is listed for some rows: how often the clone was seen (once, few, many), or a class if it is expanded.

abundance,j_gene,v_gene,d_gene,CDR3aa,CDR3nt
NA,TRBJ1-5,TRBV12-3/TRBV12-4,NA,CASSLAGQPQHF,TGTGCCAGCAGTTTAGCCGGTCAGCCCCAGCATTTT
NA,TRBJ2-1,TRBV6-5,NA,CASSPGLYNEQFF,TGTGCCAGCAGTCCGGGACTGTACAATGAGCAGTTCTTC
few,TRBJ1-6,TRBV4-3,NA,CASSQGVRDSSYNSPLHF,TGCGCCAGCAGCCAAGGTGTGCGCGATAGCTCCTATAATTCACCCCTCCACTTT
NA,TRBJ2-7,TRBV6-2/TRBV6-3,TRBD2,CASSRSGSYEQYF,TGTGCCAGCAGCCGTAGCGGGTCCTACGAGCAGTACTTC
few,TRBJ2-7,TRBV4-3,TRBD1,CASSLGTGLTYEQYF,TGCGCCAGCAGCCTTGGGACAGGTCTAACCTACGAGCAGTACTTC
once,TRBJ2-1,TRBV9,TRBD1,CASSETGAAYNEQFF,TGTGCCAGCAGCGAGACAGGGGCCGCCTACAATGAGCAGTTCTTC
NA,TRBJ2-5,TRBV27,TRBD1,CASSYGQGAQETQYF,TGTGCCAGCAGTTACGGACAGGGGGCCCAAGAGACCCAGTACTTC
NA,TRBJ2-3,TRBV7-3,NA,CASSFGPPGGSDTQYF,TGTGCCAGCAGCTTTGGGCCCCCGGGGGGCTCAGATACGCAGTATTTT
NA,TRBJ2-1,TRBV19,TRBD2,CASIPRGGSLPSEQFF,TGTGCCAGTATCCCACGCGGGGGGTCCCTCCCCAGTGAGCAGTTCTTC
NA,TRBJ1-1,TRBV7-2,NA,CASSLSGVGDTEAFF,TGTGCCAGCAGCTTGTCAGGGGTGGGGGACACTGAAGCTTTCTTT
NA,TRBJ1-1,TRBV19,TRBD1,CASSMRQGQNTEAFF,TGTGCCAGTAGTATGAGACAGGGGCAGAACACTGAAGCTTTCTTT
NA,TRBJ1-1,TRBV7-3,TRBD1,CASSPDRGNTEAFF,TGTGCCAGCAGCCCGGACAGGGGGAACACTGAAGCTTTCTTT
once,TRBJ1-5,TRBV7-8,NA,CASSLDSGYQPQHF,TGTGCCAGCAGCTTAGATTCCGGGTATCAGCCCCAGCATTTT
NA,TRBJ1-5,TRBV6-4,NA,CASSEERNQPQHF,TGTGCCAGCAGTGAAGAACGGAATCAGCCCCAGCATTTT
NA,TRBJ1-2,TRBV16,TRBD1,CASSQRTGHYGYTF,TGTGCCAGCAGCCAACGGACAGGGCACTATGGCTACACCTTC
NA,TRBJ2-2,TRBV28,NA,CASRRQINTGELFF,TGTGCCAGCAGAAGACAGATAAACACCGGGGAGCTGTTTTTT
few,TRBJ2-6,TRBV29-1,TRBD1,CSALWTGGLTGANVLTF,TGCAGCGCTCTCTGGACAGGTGGTCTTACTGGGGCCAACGTCCTGACTTTC
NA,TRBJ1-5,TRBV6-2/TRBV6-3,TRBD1,CASSYDRGRNQPQHF,TGTGCCAGCAGTTACGACAGGGGCCGTAATCAGCCCCAGCATTTT
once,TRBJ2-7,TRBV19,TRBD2,CASSMVLGGKSYEQYF,TGTGCCAGTAGTATGGTATTGGGGGGGAAGTCCTACGAGCAGTACTTC
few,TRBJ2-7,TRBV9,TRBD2,CASSVVPGGLNEQYF,TGTGCCAGCAGCGTAGTTCCGGGGGGGCTTAACGAGCAGTACTTC
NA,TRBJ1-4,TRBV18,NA,CASSPRTATNEKLFF,TGTGCCAGCTCACCAAGGACAGCAACTAATGAAAAACTGTTTTTT
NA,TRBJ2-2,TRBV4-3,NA,CASSQDPRSTGELFF,TGCGCCAGCAGCCAAGATCCCAGATCCACCGGGGAGCTGTTTTTT
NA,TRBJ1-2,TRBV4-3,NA,CASSQTGTYGYTF,TGCGCCAGCAGCCAAACGGGAACCTATGGCTACACCTTC
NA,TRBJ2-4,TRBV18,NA,CASSPPEGRDIQYF,TGTGCCAGCTCACCACCGGAGGGTAGGGACATTCAGTACTTC
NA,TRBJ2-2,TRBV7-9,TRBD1,CASSSETGVGELFF,TGTGCCAGCAGCTCCGAAACAGGGGTGGGGGAGCTGTTTTTT
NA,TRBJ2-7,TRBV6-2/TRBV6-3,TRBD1,CASSYAQGQGPRSEQYF,TGTGCCAGCAGTTACGCGCAGGGACAGGGGCCTCGGAGCGAGCAGTACTTC
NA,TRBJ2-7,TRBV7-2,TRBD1,CASSLYGTGDTYEQYF,TGTGCCAGCAGCCTATACGGGACAGGGGATACCTACGAGCAGTACTTC
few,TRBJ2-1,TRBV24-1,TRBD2,CATAGGDSYNEQFF,TGTGCCACCGCCGGGGGGGACTCCTACAATGAGCAGTTCTTC
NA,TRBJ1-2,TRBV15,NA,CATSRDFLGAGYGYTF,TGTGCCACCAGCAGAGATTTTTTGGGGGCAGGCTATGGCTACACCTTC
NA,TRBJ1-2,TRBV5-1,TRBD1,CASSPDQTGGYTF,TGCGCCAGCAGCCCCGACCAGACAGGGGGCTACACCTTC
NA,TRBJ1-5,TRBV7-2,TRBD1,CASSLRTGQGNQPQHF,TGTGCCAGCAGTTTAAGGACAGGGCAAGGCAATCAGCCCCAGCATTTT
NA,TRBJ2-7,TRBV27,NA,CASSLESSYEQYF,TGTGCCAGCAGTTTAGAGAGCTCCTACGAGCAGTACTTC
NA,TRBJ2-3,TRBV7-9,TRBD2,CASSLDLGGTDTQYF,TGTGCCAGCAGCTTAGATCTGGGGGGGACAGATACGCAGTATTTT
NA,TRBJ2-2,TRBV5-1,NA,CASSLQEPRTGELFF,TGCGCCAGCAGCTTGCAGGAACCAAGGACCGGGGAGCTGTTTTTT
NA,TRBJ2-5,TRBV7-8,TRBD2,CASSPMGLAVQETQYF,TGTGCCAGCAGCCCCATGGGACTAGCGGTTCAAGAGACCCAGTACTTC
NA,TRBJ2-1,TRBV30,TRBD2,CAWCLAGNEQFF,TGTGCCTGGTGTCTAGCGGGCAATGAGCAGTTCTTC
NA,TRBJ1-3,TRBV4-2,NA,CASSRPDGADSGNTIYF,TGTGCCAGCAGCCGCCCTGACGGAGCCGACTCTGGAAACACCATATATTTT
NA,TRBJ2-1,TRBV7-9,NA,CASSYLQGLRLNEQFF,TGTGCCAGCAGCTACCTCCAGGGCCTAAGGCTTAATGAGCAGTTCTTC
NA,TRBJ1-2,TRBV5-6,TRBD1,CASRRGQGDGYTF,TGTGCCAGCAGGCGTGGACAGGGCGATGGCTACACCTTC
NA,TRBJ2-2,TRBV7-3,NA,CASSPGTGLTGELFF,TGTGCCAGCAGCCCCGGGACTGGACTCACCGGGGAGCTGTTTTTT
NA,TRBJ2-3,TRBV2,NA,CASSGFGSTDTQYF,TGTGCCAGCAGTGGTTTCGGGTCCACAGATACGCAGTATTTT
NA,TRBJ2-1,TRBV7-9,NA,CAEGVEYNEQFF,TGTGCCGAGGGGGTCGAATACAATGAGCAGTTCTTC
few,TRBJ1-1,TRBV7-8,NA,CASSLLGGRGLLNTEAFF,TGTGCCAGCAGCTTATTAGGGGGGCGGGGGCTACTGAACACTGAAGCTTTCTTT
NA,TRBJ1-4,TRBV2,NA,CASTLGATSEKLFF,TGTGCCAGCACTCTTGGAGCGACCTCTGAAAAACTGTTTTTT
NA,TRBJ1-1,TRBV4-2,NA,CASSQEAMNTEAFF,TGTGCCAGCAGCCAAGAAGCAATGAACACTGAAGCTTTCTTT